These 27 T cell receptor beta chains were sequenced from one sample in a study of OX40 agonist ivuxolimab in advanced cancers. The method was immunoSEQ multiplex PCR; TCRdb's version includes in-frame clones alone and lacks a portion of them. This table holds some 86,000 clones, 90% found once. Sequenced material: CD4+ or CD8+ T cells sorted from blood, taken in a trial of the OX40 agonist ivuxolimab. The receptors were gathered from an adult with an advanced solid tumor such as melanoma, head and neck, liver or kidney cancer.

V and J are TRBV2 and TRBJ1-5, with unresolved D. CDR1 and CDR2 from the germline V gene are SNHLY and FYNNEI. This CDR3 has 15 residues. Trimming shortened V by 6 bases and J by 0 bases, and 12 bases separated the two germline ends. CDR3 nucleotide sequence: TGTGCCAGCAGCGGCAGCGTAGTTAGCAATCAGCCCCAGCATTTT. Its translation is CASSGSVVSNQPQHF.

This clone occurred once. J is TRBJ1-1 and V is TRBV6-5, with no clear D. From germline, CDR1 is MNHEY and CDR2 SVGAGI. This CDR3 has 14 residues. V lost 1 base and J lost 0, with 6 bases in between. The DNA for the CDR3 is TGTGCCAGCAGTTACTTCCAGATGAACACTGAAGCTTTCTTT. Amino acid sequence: CASSYFQMNTEAFF.

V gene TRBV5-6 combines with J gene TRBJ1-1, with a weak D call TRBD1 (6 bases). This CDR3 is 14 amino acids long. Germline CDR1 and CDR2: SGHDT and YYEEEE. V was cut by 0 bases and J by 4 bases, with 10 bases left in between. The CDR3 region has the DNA TGTGCCAGCAGCTTGGAGCAGGGGATCACTGAAGCTTTCTTT. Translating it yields CASSLEQGITEAFF.

CDR3 amino acids: CASSEALQGARGYTF. The CDR3 bases are TGTGCCAGCAGTGAAGCGCTACAGGGGGCGCGGGGCTACACCTTC. V usage is TRBV6-1 and J usage is TRBJ1-2; 9 bases align to TRBD1. The CDR3 covers 15 residues. Germline V gives CDR1 MNHNS, CDR2 SASEGT. V shed 0 bases, J shed 8 bases, and the junction held 7 bases outside the gene matches.

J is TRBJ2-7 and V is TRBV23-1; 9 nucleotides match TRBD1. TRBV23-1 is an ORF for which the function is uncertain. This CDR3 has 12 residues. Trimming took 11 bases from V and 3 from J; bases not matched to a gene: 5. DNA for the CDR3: TGCGCCTTGAGGACAGGGGACTACGAGCAGTACTTC. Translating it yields CALRTGDYEQYF.

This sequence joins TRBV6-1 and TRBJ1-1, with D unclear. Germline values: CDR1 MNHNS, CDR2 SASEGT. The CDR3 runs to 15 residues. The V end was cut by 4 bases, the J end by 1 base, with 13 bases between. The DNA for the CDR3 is TGTGCCAGCAGTGTGGTTATGGAGGGGAACACTGAAGCTTTCTTT. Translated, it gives CASSVVMEGNTEAFF.

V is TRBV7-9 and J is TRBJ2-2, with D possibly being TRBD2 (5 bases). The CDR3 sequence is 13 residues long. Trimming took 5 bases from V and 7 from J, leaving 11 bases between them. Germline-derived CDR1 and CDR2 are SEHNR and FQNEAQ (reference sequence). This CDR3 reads CASSRDEGGELFF. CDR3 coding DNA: TGTGCCAGCAGCCGAGACGAGGGCGGGGAGCTGTTTTTT.

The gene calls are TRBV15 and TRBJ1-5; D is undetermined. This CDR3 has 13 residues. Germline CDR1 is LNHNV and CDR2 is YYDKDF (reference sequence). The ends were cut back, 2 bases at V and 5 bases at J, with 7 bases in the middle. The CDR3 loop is CATSRQKYQPQHF. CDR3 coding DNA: TGTGCCACCAGCAGACAGAAATATCAGCCCCAGCATTTT.

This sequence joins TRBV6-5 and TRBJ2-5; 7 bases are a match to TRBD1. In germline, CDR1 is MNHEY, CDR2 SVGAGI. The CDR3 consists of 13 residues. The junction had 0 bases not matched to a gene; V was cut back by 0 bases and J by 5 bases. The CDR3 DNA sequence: TGTGCCAGCAGTTACTCCAGGGGGGAGACCCAGTACTTC. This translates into CASSYSRGETQYF.

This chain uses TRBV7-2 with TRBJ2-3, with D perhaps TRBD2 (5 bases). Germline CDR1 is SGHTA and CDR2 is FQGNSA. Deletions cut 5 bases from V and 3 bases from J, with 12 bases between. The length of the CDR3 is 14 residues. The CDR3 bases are TGTGCCAGCAGCCTTGGACGGGAAACAGATACGCAGTATTTT. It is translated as CASSLGRETDTQYF.

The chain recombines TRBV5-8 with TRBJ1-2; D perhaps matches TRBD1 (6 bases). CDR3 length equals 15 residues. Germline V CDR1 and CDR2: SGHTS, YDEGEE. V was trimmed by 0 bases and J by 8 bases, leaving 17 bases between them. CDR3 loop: CASSLETGPSRGYTF. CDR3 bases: TGTGCCAGCAGCTTGGAAACAGGGCCCTCCAGAGGCTACACCTTC.

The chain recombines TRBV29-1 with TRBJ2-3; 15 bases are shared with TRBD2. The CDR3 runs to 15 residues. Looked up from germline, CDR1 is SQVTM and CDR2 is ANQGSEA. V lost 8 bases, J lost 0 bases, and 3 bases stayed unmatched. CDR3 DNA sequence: TGCAGCTTGGGACTAGCGGGGGGTAGCACAGATACGCAGTATTTT. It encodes CSLGLAGGSTDTQYF.

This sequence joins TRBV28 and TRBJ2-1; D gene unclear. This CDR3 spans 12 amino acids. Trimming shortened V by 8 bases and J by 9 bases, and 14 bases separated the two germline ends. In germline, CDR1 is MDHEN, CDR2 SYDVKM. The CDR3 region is CASRTMVGEQFF. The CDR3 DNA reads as TGTGCCAGCCGTACTATGGTGGGTGAGCAGTTCTTC. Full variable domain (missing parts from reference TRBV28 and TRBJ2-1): DVKVTQSSRYLVKRTGEKVFLECVQDMDHENMFWYRQDPGLGLRLIYFSYDVKMKEKGDIPEGYSVSREKKERFSLILESASTNQTSMYLCASRTMVGEQFFGPGTRLTVL.

In DNA form, the CDR3 reads TGTGCCAGTAGTCTAGCGGGGAGCACAGATACGCAGTATTTT. Translation: CASSLAGSTDTQYF. V usage is TRBV19 and J usage is TRBJ2-3, with 9 bases fitting TRBD2. CDR3 length: 14 residues. Per germline, CDR1 LNHDA and CDR2 SQIVND (reference sequence). The trim removed 5 bases at V and 0 bases at J, leaving 0 bases unmatched.

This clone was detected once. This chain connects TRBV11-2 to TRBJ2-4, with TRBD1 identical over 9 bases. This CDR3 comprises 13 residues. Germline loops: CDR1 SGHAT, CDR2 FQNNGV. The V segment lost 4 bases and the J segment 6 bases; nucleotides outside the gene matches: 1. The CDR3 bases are TGTGCCAGCAGCTCGGGACAGGGAAACATTCAGTACTTC. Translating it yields CASSSGQGNIQYF.

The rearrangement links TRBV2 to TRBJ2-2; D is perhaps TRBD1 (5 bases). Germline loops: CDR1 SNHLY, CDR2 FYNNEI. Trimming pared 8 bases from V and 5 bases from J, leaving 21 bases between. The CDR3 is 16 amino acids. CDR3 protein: CASVETVWKGTGELFF. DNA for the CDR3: TGTGCCAGCGTCGAGACAGTCTGGAAAGGTACCGGGGAGCTGTTTTTT.

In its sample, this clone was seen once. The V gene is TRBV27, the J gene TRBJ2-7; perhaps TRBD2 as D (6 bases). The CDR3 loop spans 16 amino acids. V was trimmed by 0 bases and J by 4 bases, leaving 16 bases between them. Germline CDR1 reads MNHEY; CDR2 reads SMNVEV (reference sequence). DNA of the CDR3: TGTGCCAGCAGTTTATCAAGTCGGGGCGGGGTGTACGAGCAGTACTTC. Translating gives CASSLSSRGGVYEQYF.

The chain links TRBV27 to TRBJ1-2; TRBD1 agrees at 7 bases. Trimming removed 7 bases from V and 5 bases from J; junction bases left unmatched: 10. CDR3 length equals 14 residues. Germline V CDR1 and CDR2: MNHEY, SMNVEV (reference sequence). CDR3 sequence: CASTTRQGGYGYTF. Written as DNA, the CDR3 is TGTGCCAGCACGACCCGACAGGGCGGTTATGGCTACACCTTC.

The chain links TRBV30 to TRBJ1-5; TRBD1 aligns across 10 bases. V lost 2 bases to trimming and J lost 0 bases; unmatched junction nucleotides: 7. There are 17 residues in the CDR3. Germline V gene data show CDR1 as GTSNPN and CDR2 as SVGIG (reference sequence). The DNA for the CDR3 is TGTGCCTGGAGTTTCGGACAGGGGGGCCTTAGCAATCAGCCCCAGCATTTT. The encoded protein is CAWSFGQGGLSNQPQHF.

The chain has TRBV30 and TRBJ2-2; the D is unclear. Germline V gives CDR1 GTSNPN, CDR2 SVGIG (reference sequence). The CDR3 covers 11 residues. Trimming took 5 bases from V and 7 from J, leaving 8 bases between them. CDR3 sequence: CAWGGGGELFF. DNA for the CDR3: TGTGCCTGGGGTGGTGGCGGGGAGCTGTTTTTT.

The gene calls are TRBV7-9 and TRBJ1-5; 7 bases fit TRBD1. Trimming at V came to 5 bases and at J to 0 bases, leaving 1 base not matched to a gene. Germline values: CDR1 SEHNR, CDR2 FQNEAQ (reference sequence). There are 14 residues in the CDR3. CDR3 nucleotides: TGTGCCAGCAGCAGGGACAGTAGCAATCAGCCCCAGCATTTT. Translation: CASSRDSSNQPQHF.

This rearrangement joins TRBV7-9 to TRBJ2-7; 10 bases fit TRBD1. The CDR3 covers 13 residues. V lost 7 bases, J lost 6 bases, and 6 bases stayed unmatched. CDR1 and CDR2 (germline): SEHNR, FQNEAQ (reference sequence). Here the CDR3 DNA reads TGTGCCAGCAAGCCGGGACAGGGGTTCGAGCAGTACTTC. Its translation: CASKPGQGFEQYF.

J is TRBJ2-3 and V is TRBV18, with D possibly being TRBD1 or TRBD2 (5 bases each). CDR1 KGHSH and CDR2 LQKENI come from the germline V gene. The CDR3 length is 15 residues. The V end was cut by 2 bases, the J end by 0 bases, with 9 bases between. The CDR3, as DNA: TGTGCCAGCTCACCAAGGGACCGAAGCACAGATACGCAGTATTTT. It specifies CASSPRDRSTDTQYF. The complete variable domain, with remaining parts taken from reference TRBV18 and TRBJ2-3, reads NAGVMQNPRHLVRRRGQEARLRCSPMKGHSHVYWYRQLPEEGLKFMVYLQKENIIDESGMPKERFSAEFPKEGPSILRIQQVVRGDSAAYFCASSPRDRSTDTQYFGPGTRLTVL.

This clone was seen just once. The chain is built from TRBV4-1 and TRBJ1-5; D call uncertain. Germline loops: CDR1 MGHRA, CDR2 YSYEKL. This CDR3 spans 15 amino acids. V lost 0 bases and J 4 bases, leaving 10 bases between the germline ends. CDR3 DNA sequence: TGCGCCAGCAGCCAAGATAGGGTAAGGAATCAGCCCCAGCATTTT. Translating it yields CASSQDRVRNQPQHF.

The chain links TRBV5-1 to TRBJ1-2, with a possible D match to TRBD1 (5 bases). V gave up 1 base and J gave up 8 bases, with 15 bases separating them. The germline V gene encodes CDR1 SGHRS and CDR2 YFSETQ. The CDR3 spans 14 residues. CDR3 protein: CASSLMLGDPGYTF. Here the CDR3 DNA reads TGCGCCAGCAGCTTGATGTTAGGGGACCCCGGCTACACCTTC.

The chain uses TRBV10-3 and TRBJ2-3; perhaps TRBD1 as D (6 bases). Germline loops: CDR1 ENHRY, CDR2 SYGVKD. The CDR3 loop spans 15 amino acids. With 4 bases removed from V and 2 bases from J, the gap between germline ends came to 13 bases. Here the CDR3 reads CAISVDRRDTDTQYF. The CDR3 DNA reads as TGTGCCATCAGTGTTGACAGGCGTGACACAGATACGCAGTATTTT.

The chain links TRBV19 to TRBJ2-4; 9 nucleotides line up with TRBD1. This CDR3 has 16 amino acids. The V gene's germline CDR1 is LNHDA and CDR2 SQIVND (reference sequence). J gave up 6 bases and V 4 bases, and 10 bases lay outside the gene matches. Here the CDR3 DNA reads TGTGCCAGTAGTAGGGGGTCTGGGGACAGGGTAAACATTCAGTACTTC. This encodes CASSRGSGDRVNIQYF.